This TCR beta chain was documented in a study of response to subunit inactivated influenza vaccine. TCRdb itself ran the RT-PCR reads through MiXCR, one entry per CDR3 protein. The sample lists just under 550,000 distinct CDR3 sequences, approximately 22% occurring once. Germline CDR1 reads MNHNY; CDR2 reads SVGAGI (reference sequence). The CDR3 is 13 residues long. Trimming pared 6 bases from V and 8 bases from J, leaving 16 bases between. The sample was also linked to a second study, of T cells expressing NK-cell markers. In that study: Making the TCR beta cDNA relied on 5'RACE template switching with UMIs. Sorted CD3+CD56-NKG2C+, CD3+CD56+NKG2C+ and CD3+CD56+NKG2C- T cells supplied the TCR beta repertoires. One of eight sequenced donors was HCMV-seronegative; the other seven were seropositive. Of the CD8+ T cells in roughly 6 donors, roughly 1.0-7.0% belonged to dominant NKG2C+ clonotypes. A handful of donors likewise had their CD3+CD56-NKG2C+ fraction led by these clonotypes.

This TCR was sampled from a man aged 50 to 60 who received an inactivated influenza vaccine. The chain combines TRBV6-6 with TRBJ1-2; no definite D call. Sample: CD4+ T cells sorted from PBMCs, taken 11 to 12 days after vaccination. CDR3 region: CASSRQGREGYTF. The CDR3 DNA reads TGTGCCAGCAGCAGACAAGGGCGGGAGGGCTACACCTTC.